This TCR beta chain was profiled in a study of control samples from healthy donors and cancer patients. Per the germline V gene, CDR1 is SNHLY and CDR2 is FYNNEI. This CDR3 has 14 residues. Trimming cost V 5 bases and J 6 bases; bases outside gene matches: 8. Sequenced by immunoSEQ multiplex PCR; TCRdb stores in-frame clones only, minus some. The table shows about 220,000 clones, with roughly 94% occurring only once. This clone is a singleton in its sample. The chain carries TRBV2 and TRBJ1-1; TRBD1 matches 8 bases. The sequence was obtained from a man aged 45-65 years in good health. Sequencing was done on a sample of blood. CDR3: CASSFKTGDPEAFF. The CDR3 region has the DNA TGTGCCAGCAGTTTTAAGACAGGGGACCCTGAAGCTTTCTTT.